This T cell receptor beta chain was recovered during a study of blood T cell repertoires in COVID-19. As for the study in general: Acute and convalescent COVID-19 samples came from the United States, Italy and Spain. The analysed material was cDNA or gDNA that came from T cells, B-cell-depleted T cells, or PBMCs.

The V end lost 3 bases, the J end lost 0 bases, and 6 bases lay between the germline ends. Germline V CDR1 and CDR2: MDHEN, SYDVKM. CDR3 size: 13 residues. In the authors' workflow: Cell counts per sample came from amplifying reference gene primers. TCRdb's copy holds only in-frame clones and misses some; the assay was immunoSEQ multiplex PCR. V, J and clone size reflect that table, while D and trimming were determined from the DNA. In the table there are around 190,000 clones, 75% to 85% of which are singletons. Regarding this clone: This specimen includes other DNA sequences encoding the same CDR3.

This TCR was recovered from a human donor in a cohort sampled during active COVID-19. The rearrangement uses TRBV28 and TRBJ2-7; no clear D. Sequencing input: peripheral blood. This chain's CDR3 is CASSFSGSYEQYF. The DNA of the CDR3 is TGTGCCAGCAGTTTTTCCGGCTCCTACGAGCAGTACTTC.